One sample yielded the 23 T cell receptor beta chains listed below, sequenced in a study of blood T cell repertoires in COVID-19. Measured with immunoSEQ multiplex PCR; TCRdb has only the in-frame clones, and not every one. The sample records under 200,000 clones, roughly 75% being singletons. Sample: peripheral blood. Source of these receptors: a man between 70 and 80 years old with active or convalescent COVID-19.

V and J are TRBV6-5 and TRBJ1-4; 7 nucleotides agree with TRBD1. This CDR3 spans 15 amino acids. Trimming at V came to 5 bases and at J to 7 bases, leaving 10 bases not matched to a gene. Looked up from germline, CDR1 is MNHEY and CDR2 is SVGAGI. The CDR3 protein is CASSTRGDRGEKLFF. In DNA, the CDR3 is TGTGCCAGCAGTACCAGGGGGGACCGGGGTGAAAAACTGTTTTTT.

In this sample, this clone turned up a few times. V usage is TRBV9 and J usage is TRBJ2-3; TRBD2 agrees at 10 bases. V was pared by 0 bases and J by 6 bases, with 13 bases of the junction left unmatched. In germline, CDR1 is SGDLS, CDR2 YYNGEE. There are 18 residues in the CDR3. CDR3 protein: CASSVDPSGSGGLDTQYF. The CDR3 region has the DNA TGTGCCAGCAGCGTAGACCCCTCAGGTAGCGGGGGGCTCGATACGCAGTATTTT.

V and J are TRBV6-1 and TRBJ1-5; TRBD1 matches at 11 bases. Germline V CDR1 and CDR2: MNHNS, SASEGT. Germline trimming cut 4 bases from V and 5 bases from J; bases unmatched to any gene: 7. The CDR3 is 16 amino acids. In nucleotides, the CDR3 is TGTGCCAGCAGTGCTAGACCGGGACAGGGGGATCAGCCCCAGCATTTT. Protein: CASSARPGQGDQPQHF.

This clone turned up a few times. One junction end does not reproduce the germline sequence, and a read error may be involved. Here the CDR3 reads CASSLAKRAETF. CDR3 nucleotides: TGTGCCAGCAGCTTGGCCAAGAGGGCAGAGACCTTT. V gene TRBV5-8 combines with J gene TRBJ1-1, with D unresolved. The germline V gene has CDR1 SGHTS and CDR2 YDEGEE. The CDR3 loop spans 12 amino acids.

V gene TRBV14 combines with J gene TRBJ2-7, with a weak D call TRBD1 (6 bases). The V gene's germline CDR1 is SGHDN and CDR2 FVKESK. The CDR3 runs 14 residues. V lost 2 bases and J lost 5, with 13 bases in between. CDR3 region: CASSQNLQGNEQYF. CDR3 DNA: TGTGCCAGCAGCCAAAATCTACAGGGAAACGAGCAGTACTTC.

The chain links TRBV6-4 to TRBJ1-5, with D uncertain. The CDR3 has 13 amino acids. Trimming left V 6 bases short and J 3 bases short, with 9 bases between. Germline CDR1 MRHNA, CDR2 SNTAGT. CDR3 in DNA: TGTGCCAGCAGCACCGAAGCCAATCAGCCCCAGCATTTT. This translates into CASSTEANQPQHF.

The chain recombines TRBV7-8 with TRBJ1-2; D gene ambiguous. The V gene lost 3 bases and the J gene lost 5 bases, with 10 bases spanning the gap. There are 13 residues in the CDR3. The germline CDR1 and CDR2 sequences are SGHVS and FQNEAQ. The CDR3 sequence: CASSFSAEYGYTF. The CDR3 DNA reads as TGTGCCAGCAGCTTCTCCGCGGAGTATGGCTACACCTTC.

J is TRBJ2-1 and V is TRBV9, with 9 nucleotides matching TRBD1. The CDR3 is 15 residues long. Germline-derived CDR1 and CDR2 are SGDLS and YYNGEE. Unmatched junction bases numbered 8, after V lost 4 bases and J lost 6 bases. The CDR3 coding sequence is TGTGCCAGCAGCCCGCGGGACAGGGTCCGCAATGAGCAGTTCTTC. The encoded protein is CASSPRDRVRNEQFF.

The chain links TRBV30 to TRBJ2-7; 8 positions agree with TRBD1. V lost 5 bases and J lost 7; bases outside the gene matches: 7. The CDR3 sequence is 12 residues long. Germline CDR1 is GTSNPN and CDR2 is SVGIG (reference sequence). The CDR3 DNA sequence: TGTGCCTGGGCCGGACAGGGTAAAGAGCAGTACTTC. Translating it yields CAWAGQGKEQYF.

This clone was detected only a few times. V is TRBV9 and J is TRBJ2-3; the D is unclear. V was clipped by 3 bases and J by 6 bases, with 8 bases between them. There are 12 residues in the CDR3. From germline, CDR1 is SGDLS and CDR2 YYNGEE. Written as DNA, the CDR3 is TGTGCCAGCAGCGCCTTTCCGGATACGCAGTATTTT. Protein sequence: CASSAFPDTQYF.

The chain employs TRBV5-1 and TRBJ2-1, with 12 positions matching TRBD2. This CDR3 spans 18 amino acids. V lost 0 bases, J lost 6 bases, and 10 bases stayed unmatched. Germline CDR1 SGHRS, CDR2 YFSETQ. CDR3 region: CASSLGGLAGGPSNEQFF. The CDR3 DNA is TGCGCCAGCAGCTTGGGGGGGCTAGCGGGAGGGCCATCCAATGAGCAGTTCTTC.

The V and J genes are TRBV11-2 and TRBJ1-2; D uncertain. Trimming left V 0 bases short and J 3 bases short, with 17 bases between. Germline CDR1 SGHAT, CDR2 FQNNGV. The CDR3 has 17 amino acids. CDR3 sequence reads: CASSLDHWPSADYGYTF. For the CDR3, the DNA is TGTGCCAGCAGCTTAGATCATTGGCCAAGCGCTGACTATGGCTACACCTTC.

This clone came up many times. The chain uses TRBV9 and TRBJ1-2; perhaps TRBD1 as D (6 bases). CDR1 and CDR2 (germline): SGDLS, YYNGEE. Trimming left V 4 bases short and J 6 bases short, with 13 bases between. The CDR3 is 13 residues long. The CDR3: CASSLRGADGYTF. Here the CDR3 DNA reads TGTGCCAGCAGCCTGCGGGGGGCGGATGGCTACACCTTC.

The chain carries TRBV2 and TRBJ1-6; D perhaps matches TRBD1 (5 bases). V gave up 6 bases and J gave up 8 bases, with 11 bases separating them. This CDR3 comprises 13 residues. In germline, CDR1 is SNHLY, CDR2 FYNNEI. The CDR3 protein is CASRQIQDSPLHF. DNA for the CDR3: TGTGCCAGCAGACAAATACAGGATTCACCCCTCCACTTT.

The chain combines TRBV6-5 with TRBJ1-2; tentatively, D is TRBD1 (6 bases). Per germline, CDR1 MNHEY and CDR2 SVGAGI. The germline V and J ends were trimmed by 1 base and 5 bases, with 14 bases remaining between them. The CDR3 extends over 15 amino acids. The DNA for the CDR3 is TGTGCCAGCAGTTACTTCCCAGGGGTCGGGTATGGCTACACCTTC. Translated, it gives CASSYFPGVGYGYTF.

This sequence joins TRBV7-9 and TRBJ1-1; 9 nucleotides match TRBD1. Looked up from germline, CDR1 is SEHNR and CDR2 is FQNEAQ (reference sequence). The CDR3 length is 13 residues. After removal of 3 bases from V and 10 bases from J, the junction contained 6 bases not matched to a gene. CDR3 protein: CASSFRDRDVAFF. In DNA, the CDR3 is TGTGCCAGCAGCTTCCGGGACAGGGACGTAGCTTTCTTT.

This chain joins TRBV6-5 and TRBJ1-3; 8 bases fit TRBD1. V shed 0 bases and J 4 bases; nucleotides not matched to a gene: 5. Per the germline V gene, CDR1 is MNHEY and CDR2 is SVGAGI. The CDR3 has 16 residues. CDR3 residues: CASSYSAGGKGNTIYF. The CDR3 region has the DNA TGTGCCAGCAGTTACTCGGCAGGGGGCAAGGGAAACACCATATATTTT.

The chain uses TRBV10-2 and TRBJ2-7, with 7 bases matching TRBD1. Trimming cost V 6 bases and J 5 bases; bases outside gene matches: 7. Germline V gives CDR1 WSHSY, CDR2 SAAADI. This CDR3 contains 13 residues. The CDR3 bases are TGCGCCAGCAGCGAGACAGGGTTCCACGAGCAGTACTTC. Its translation is CASSETGFHEQYF.

The chain combines TRBV15 with TRBJ2-3; D not certain. The CDR3 sequence is 13 residues long. Germline V lookup: CDR1 LNHNV, CDR2 YYDKDF (reference sequence). V shed 0 bases and J shed 6 bases, with 7 bases lying between them. CDR3 sequence (DNA): TGTGCCACCAGCAGAGATAAGGAGGATACGCAGTATTTT. It translates to CATSRDKEDTQYF. Looking up the rest from reference TRBV15 and TRBJ2-3 gives the full variable domain: DAMVIQNPRYQVTQFGKPVTLSCSQTLNHNVMYWYQQKSSQAPKLLFHYYDKDFNNEADTPDNFQSRRPNTSFCFLDIRSPGLGDTAMYLCATSRDKEDTQYFGPGTRLTVL.

As concerns this clone: Other DNA sequences in this specimen translate into the identical CDR3. V gene TRBV2 combines with J gene TRBJ1-6; D remains unclear. Trimming pared 6 bases from V and 9 bases from J, leaving 9 bases between. The CDR3 length is 12 residues. From germline, CDR1 is SNHLY and CDR2 FYNNEI. The CDR3: CASSTPGSPLHF. The CDR3 bases are TGTGCCAGCAGCACTCCCGGTTCACCCCTCCACTTT.

The rearrangement joins TRBV18 to TRBJ2-5; 7 bases align to TRBD2. Unmatched junction bases numbered 7, after V lost 0 bases and J lost 3 bases. The CDR3 contains 16 residues. Looked up from germline, CDR1 is KGHSH and CDR2 is LQKENI. This CDR3 is CASSPPAGSGEETQYF. In nucleotides, the CDR3 is TGTGCCAGCTCACCACCTGCTGGCAGCGGGGAAGAGACCCAGTACTTC. Supplemented by reference TRBV18 and TRBJ2-5, the full variable domain reads NAGVMQNPRHLVRRRGQEARLRCSPMKGHSHVYWYRQLPEEGLKFMVYLQKENIIDESGMPKERFSAEFPKEGPSILRIQQVVRGDSAAYFCASSPPAGSGEETQYFGPGTRLLVL.

The rearrangement links TRBV6-6 to TRBJ1-1; perhaps TRBD1 as D (5 bases). Germline CDR1 is MNHNY and CDR2 is SVGAGI (reference sequence). This CDR3 has 14 amino acids. V lost 0 bases to trimming and J lost 6 bases, with 11 bases between them. CDR3 sequence (DNA): TGTGCCAGCAGTTACTCGACGGGGGAATCTGAAGCTTTCTTT. This encodes CASSYSTGESEAFF.

V is TRBV4-3 and J is TRBJ2-2; D not certain. Germline V gene sequence: CDR1 LGHNA, CDR2 YSLEER. This CDR3 contains 14 residues. The V end lost 0 bases, the J end lost 4 bases, and 6 bases lay between the germline ends. CDR3 DNA: TGCGCCAGCAGCCAAGAACGCGGCACCGGGGAGCTGTTTTTT. This codes for CASSQERGTGELFF.